This T cell receptor beta chain originates from a study of PD-L1 blockade in urothelial cancer. Time point indicated: peripheral blood 6 weeks after treatment start. Sequencing used immunoSEQ multiplex PCR; TCRdb keeps in-frame clones, though not all of them. The sample yields around 66,000 clones, around nine tenths seen once. Germline V gives CDR1 SNHLY, CDR2 FYNNEI. The CDR3 sequence is 13 residues long. The V and J ends lost 8 bases and 4 bases respectively, with 14 bases between them. This sample comprised PBMCs, obtained around atezolizumab (anti-PD-L1) treatment. The clonotype was recovered from a man in his fifties or sixties with urothelial cancer. The V gene is TRBV2, the J gene TRBJ1-1, with a possible D match to TRBD1 (5 bases). CDR3 sequence (DNA): TGTGCCAGCGTTAGGGAGGGGCGCACTGAAGCTTTCTTT. It codes for CASVREGRTEAFF.